Listed here are 14 T cell receptor beta chains from one sample, sequenced in a study of T cell changes during pregnancy in multiple sclerosis (dated by TCRdb to the late 2010s). To prepare the library, the immunoSEQ multiplex PCR assay was applied. TCRdb re-hosts the immuneACCESS table, in-frame sequences only. Its copies lack some clones; in the studies checked, an unresolved V gene accounts for under half of them, and the cause for the rest is not known. This sample holds about 22,000 clones; 91% were observed only once. The top ten constitute 0.5% to 0.8% of the sample. Sequencing was performed on CD4+ T cells from peripheral blood mononuclear cells, taken after pregnancy. The receptor source for this set is a female donor in good health, enrolled as a control in a pregnancy study.

The chain recombines TRBV7-9 with TRBJ2-3; TRBD2 matches at 8 bases. Germline CDR1 is SEHNR and CDR2 is FQNEAQ (reference sequence). The CDR3 spans 16 residues. The V and J ends lost 5 bases and 4 bases, in that order; junction bases with no gene match: 11. CDR3 residues: CASSLRGGGISDTQYF. The CDR3 DNA is TGTGCCAGCAGCCTTCGAGGCGGGGGGATCTCAGATACGCAGTATTTT.

This clone has a single count. The V and J genes are TRBV7-2 and TRBJ1-2; the D is unclear. V dropped 1 base and J dropped 7 bases, with 10 bases sitting between them. The length of the CDR3 is 13 residues. The germline V gene encodes CDR1 SGHTA and CDR2 FQGNSA. The chain's CDR3 is CASSLDSTVGYTF. The CDR3 region has the DNA TGTGCCAGCAGCTTAGACAGCACTGTTGGCTACACCTTC.

This clone was counted a single time. The V gene is TRBV30, the J gene TRBJ1-3; D ambiguous. Germline V CDR1 and CDR2: GTSNPN, SVGIG (reference sequence). The CDR3 loop spans 14 amino acids. V was shortened by 0 bases and J by 4 bases, with 10 bases between the two germline ends. This CDR3 reads CAWSVEAGGNTIYF. The CDR3 DNA reads as TGTGCCTGGAGTGTGGAGGCAGGAGGAAACACCATATATTTT.

The chain joins TRBV19 to TRBJ1-4, with unresolved D. V was clipped by 7 bases and J by 5 bases, with 14 bases between them. From germline, CDR1 is LNHDA and CDR2 SQIVND (reference sequence). The CDR3 length is 14 residues. DNA of the CDR3: TGTGCCAGTAATCCGGGAAGGACGAATGAAAAACTGTTTTTT. It codes for CASNPGRTNEKLFF.

As DNA, the CDR3 is TGTGCCAGCAGCTCGGGCTTAGGGGGGACAGCCCTTGGAAACACCATATATTTT. The encoded protein is CASSSGLGGTALGNTIYF. V and J are TRBV5-4 and TRBJ1-3; 7 bases match TRBD1. V lost 3 bases, J lost 3 bases, and 15 bases stayed unmatched. Looked up from germline, CDR1 is SGHNT and CDR2 is YYREEE (reference sequence). The CDR3 has 18 amino acids.

This clone has a handful of counts. The V call is TRBV5-1, the J call TRBJ1-2; 7 positions match TRBD1. CDR3 length equals 15 residues. J lost 6 bases, V lost 2 bases, and 10 bases had no gene match. Germline CDR1 and CDR2: SGHRS and YFSETQ. The CDR3 loop is CASSFSQGTVDGYTF. In DNA form, the CDR3 reads TGCGCCAGCAGCTTCTCCCAAGGGACAGTAGATGGCTACACCTTC.

The chain recombines TRBV5-4 with TRBJ1-5; no firm D call. This CDR3 comprises 15 residues. Trimming removed 5 bases at V and 0 bases at J, with 12 bases between. Germline V gene data show CDR1 as SGHNT and CDR2 as YYREEE (reference sequence). The CDR3 region is CASSRSGFSNQPQHF. In DNA, the CDR3 is TGTGCCAGCAGTCGCTCGGGGTTTAGCAATCAGCCCCAGCATTTT.

The rearrangement links TRBV11-3 to TRBJ2-7; D unresolved. CDR1 and CDR2 (germline): SGHNT, YENEEA. The CDR3 is made up of 17 amino acids. V dropped 2 bases and J dropped 4 bases, with 21 bases sitting between them. DNA for the CDR3: TGTGCCAGCAGCTTATGCCCCACGCCCCAAGCCCCTTACGAGCAGTACTTC. It encodes CASSLCPTPQAPYEQYF.

This clone was counted a single time. The rearrangement uses TRBV7-2 and TRBJ2-5; D call uncertain. The V end lost 2 bases, the J end lost 5 bases, and 9 bases lay between the germline ends. The CDR3 is 13 amino acids. The V gene's germline CDR1 is SGHTA and CDR2 FQGNSA. In nucleotides, the CDR3 is TGTGCCAGCAGCTTACTGAGCAGGGAGACCCAGTACTTC. Translation gives CASSLLSRETQYF.

The chain has TRBV7-2 and TRBJ2-2; 13 bases agree with TRBD2. Per the germline V gene, CDR1 is SGHTA and CDR2 is FQGNSA. The CDR3 has 16 amino acids. The V segment lost 5 bases and the J segment 6 bases; nucleotides outside the gene matches: 6. As DNA, the CDR3 is TGTGCCAGCAGCCAAACTAGCGGGAGGGCCTCCGGGGAGCTGTTTTTT. Its translation is CASSQTSGRASGELFF.

This chain uses TRBV30 with TRBJ1-6, with 10 bases aligning to TRBD1. There are 15 residues in the CDR3. Germline V CDR1 and CDR2: GTSNPN, SVGIG (reference sequence). The ends lost 1 base at V and 6 bases at J; junction bases unmatched: 3. The chain's CDR3 is CAWSARTGGNSPLHF. The CDR3 nucleotides read TGTGCCTGGAGTGCCCGGACAGGGGGTAATTCACCCCTCCACTTT.

The chain combines TRBV28 with TRBJ1-2; 7 positions match TRBD1. The junction had 8 bases not matched to a gene; V was cut back by 8 bases and J by 8 bases. Germline CDR1 reads MDHEN; CDR2 reads SYDVKM. The CDR3 runs 12 residues. CDR3 amino acids: CASGAGGGGYTF. The CDR3 DNA reads TGTGCCAGCGGGGCAGGGGGTGGAGGCTACACCTTC.

V and J are TRBV18 and TRBJ2-2, with D tentatively TRBD2 (6 bases). The V end lost 5 bases, the J end lost 1 base, and 11 bases lay between the germline ends. Germline-derived CDR1 and CDR2 are KGHSH and LQKENI. This CDR3 has 15 residues. This CDR3 reads CASSTGDGNTGELFF. The CDR3 DNA sequence: TGTGCCAGCTCAACGGGAGATGGGAACACCGGGGAGCTGTTTTTT.

The CDR3 coding sequence is TGTGCCAGCAGCTTAACTGAAGCGAACTACGAGCAGTACTTC. It encodes CASSLTEANYEQYF. The V gene is TRBV11-2, the J gene TRBJ2-7, with unresolved D. V lost 2 bases to trimming and J lost 3 bases, with 11 bases between them. The germline gives CDR1 SGHAT, CDR2 FQNNGV. There are 14 residues in the CDR3.